This TCR beta chain comes out of a study of T cell repertoires in cytomegalovirus infection. MiXCR, run by TCRdb on the reads, gives a single entry per CDR3 protein. This table holds around 490,000 distinct CDR3 sequences, 26% found once. This clonotype was picked up a small number of times. The V gene end was trimmed by 0 bases and the J gene end by 5 bases; junction bases not matched to a gene: 5. This CDR3 has 15 amino acids. Per germline, CDR1 MDHEN and CDR2 SYDVKM. J is TRBJ2-5 and V is TRBV28; 8 positions match TRBD1. This TCR derives from a human donor in good health (CMV status not recorded). Some clones in this sample may be carry-over from other donors' samples. Sequencing was performed on PBMCs. In nucleotides, the CDR3 is TGTGCCAGCAGTTTATGGGCCAGGGGGCTTGAGACCCAGTACTTC. Protein product: CASSLWARGLETQYF. Full variable domain (remainder filled in from reference TRBV28 and TRBJ2-5): DVKVTQSSRYLVKRTGEKVFLECVQDMDHENMFWYRQDPGLGLRLIYFSYDVKMKEKGDIPEGYSVSREKKERFSLILESASTNQTSMYLCASSLWARGLETQYFGPGTRLLVL.